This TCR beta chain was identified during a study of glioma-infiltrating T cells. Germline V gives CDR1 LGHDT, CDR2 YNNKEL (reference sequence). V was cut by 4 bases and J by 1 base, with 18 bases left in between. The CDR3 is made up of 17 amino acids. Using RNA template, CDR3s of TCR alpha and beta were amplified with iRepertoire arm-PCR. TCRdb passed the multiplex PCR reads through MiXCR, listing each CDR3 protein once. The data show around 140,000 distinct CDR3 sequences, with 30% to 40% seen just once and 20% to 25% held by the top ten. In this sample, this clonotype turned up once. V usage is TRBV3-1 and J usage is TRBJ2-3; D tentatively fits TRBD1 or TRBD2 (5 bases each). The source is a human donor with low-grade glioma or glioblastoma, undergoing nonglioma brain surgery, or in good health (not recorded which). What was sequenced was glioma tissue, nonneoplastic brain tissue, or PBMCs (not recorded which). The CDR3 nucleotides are TGTGCCAGCAGCCCCCGGGACCCTGTTCCTCGCACAGATACGCAGTATTTT. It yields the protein CASSPRDPVPRTDTQYF.